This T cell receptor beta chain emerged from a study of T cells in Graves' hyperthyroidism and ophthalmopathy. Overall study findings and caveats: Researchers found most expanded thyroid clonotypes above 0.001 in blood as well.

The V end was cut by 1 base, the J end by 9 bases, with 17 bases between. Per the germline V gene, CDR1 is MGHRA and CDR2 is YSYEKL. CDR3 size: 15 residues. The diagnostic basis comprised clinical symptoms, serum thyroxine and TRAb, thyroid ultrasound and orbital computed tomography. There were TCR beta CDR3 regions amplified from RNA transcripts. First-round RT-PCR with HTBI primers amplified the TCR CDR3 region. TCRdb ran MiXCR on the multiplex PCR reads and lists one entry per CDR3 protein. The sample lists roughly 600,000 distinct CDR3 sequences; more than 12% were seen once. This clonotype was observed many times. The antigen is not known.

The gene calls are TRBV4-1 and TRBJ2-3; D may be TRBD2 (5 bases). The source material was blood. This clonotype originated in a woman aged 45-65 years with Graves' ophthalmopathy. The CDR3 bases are TGCGCCAGCAGCCAAGTCTCGACGGGGAGCGGAACGCAGTATTTT. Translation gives CASSQVSTGSGTQYF.